These 29 T cell receptor beta chains originate from one sample sequenced in a study of identical twins. From the 5' RACE reads, TCRdb called clonotypes with MiXCR, one entry per CDR3 protein. Here the sample spans about 340,000 distinct CDR3 sequences, more than 9% being singletons. These records were also assigned to another study, of yellow fever vaccine responses in identical twins.

The sequencing sample was made of CD8+ T cells sorted from blood. The receptors here all came from a woman between 18 and 29 years old in good health.

This clonotype appeared many times. The chain recombines TRBV25-1 with TRBJ2-1; 7 nucleotides align to TRBD1. The junction had 8 bases not matched to a gene; V was cut back by 11 bases and J by 4 bases. Germline-derived CDR1 and CDR2 are MGHDK and SYGVNS. There are 13 residues in the CDR3. The DNA of the CDR3 is TGTGCCGGGTCCACAGGGGATTACAATGAGCAGTTCTTC. This translates into CAGSTGDYNEQFF.

This clonotype has just a few counts. This chain uses TRBV5-5 with TRBJ2-3; D possibly matches TRBD1 or TRBD2 (5 bases each). Germline V gene lookup returns CDR1 SGHKS and CDR2 YYEKEE (reference sequence). There are 15 residues in the CDR3. The ends were cut back, 1 base at V and 1 base at J, with 10 bases in the middle. DNA for the CDR3: TGTGCCAGCAGCTTGTTTCAGGGAGGCACAGATACGCAGTATTTT. As protein: CASSLFQGGTDTQYF.

The J gene is TRBJ2-2, the V gene TRBV6-4; TRBD2 is a possible D gene (5 bases). This CDR3 is built from 13 residues. Germline CDR1 reads MRHNA; CDR2 reads SNTAGT. Trimming pared 3 bases from V and 5 bases from J, leaving 7 bases between. The CDR3 loop reads CASSERLTGELFF. The CDR3 region has the DNA TGTGCCAGCAGTGAGAGACTAACCGGGGAGCTGTTTTTT.

The rearrangement links TRBV20-1 to TRBJ2-1; 10 bases align to TRBD1. The CDR3 runs to 14 residues. V dropped 3 bases and J dropped 8; count of bases not matched to a gene: 7. Germline CDR1 and CDR2: DFQATT and SNEGSKA (reference sequence). This chain's CDR3 is CSARDRDRGYEQFF. DNA of the CDR3: TGCAGTGCTAGGGACCGGGACAGGGGTTATGAGCAGTTCTTC.

This clonotype was seen a handful of times. V usage is TRBV28 and J usage is TRBJ2-7; TRBD2 might be the D (5 bases). Germline CDR1 MDHEN, CDR2 SYDVKM. The CDR3 has 13 residues. V lost 3 bases and J 4 bases, leaving 10 bases between the germline ends. The CDR3 nucleotides are TGTGCCAGCAGTTTGTCTAGCATTTACGAGCAGTACGTC. Residues: CASSLSSIYEQYV.

This clonotype has just a few counts. This chain uses TRBV12-3 or TRBV12-4 with TRBJ2-1; 15 bases fit TRBD2. J gave up 5 bases and V 3 bases, and 14 bases lay outside the gene matches. The CDR3 runs to 20 residues. This chain's CDR3 is CASSFPGLAGGPRSHNEQFF. CDR3 DNA sequence: TGTGCCAGCAGTTTTCCCGGACTAGCGGGGGGGCCGAGAAGCCACAATGAGCAGTTCTTC.

The V gene is TRBV2, the J gene TRBJ2-1; 13 nucleotides line up with TRBD2. The V gene's germline CDR1 is SNHLY and CDR2 FYNNEI. CDR3 length: 17 residues. V trimming: 6 bases; J trimming: 0 bases; junction bases outside the gene matches: 5. In DNA, the CDR3 is TGTGCCAGCAGGAAACTAGCGGGAGGGTTCTCCTACAATGAGCAGTTCTTC. It translates to CASRKLAGGFSYNEQFF.

This clonotype appeared a few times. The chain joins TRBV2 to TRBJ2-7; 7 bases agree with TRBD1. V trimming: 7 bases; J trimming: 0 bases; junction bases outside the gene matches: 9. The CDR3 runs to 15 residues. Germline-derived CDR1 and CDR2 are SNHLY and FYNNEI. The CDR3 region is CASTLGTVSSYEQYF. The DNA for the CDR3 is TGTGCCAGCACCCTGGGGACAGTCTCCTCCTACGAGCAGTACTTC.

This clonotype was counted many times. The genes are TRBV7-9 and TRBJ2-4, with a tentative D call TRBD1 (5 bases). Germline CDR1 reads SEHNR; CDR2 reads FQNEAQ (reference sequence). V shed 1 base and J shed 3 bases, with 13 bases lying between them. The CDR3 length is 16 residues. This CDR3 reads CASSLVVGPLKNIQYF. CDR3 nucleotides: TGTGCCAGCAGCTTAGTTGTGGGGCCACTCAAAAACATTCAGTACTTC.

This clonotype occurred many times. The rearrangement links TRBV28 to TRBJ1-1, with D maybe TRBD1 (5 bases). V dropped 3 bases and J dropped 3 bases, with 17 bases sitting between them. The CDR3 has 16 residues. Germline CDR1 MDHEN, CDR2 SYDVKM. The CDR3 reads CASSLVDGAWDTEAFF. The CDR3 DNA reads as TGTGCCAGCAGTTTGGTAGACGGGGCTTGGGACACTGAAGCTTTCTTT. Based on the CDR3 plus reference TRBV28 and TRBJ1-1, the full variable domain is DVKVTQSSRYLVKRTGEKVFLECVQDMDHENMFWYRQDPGLGLRLIYFSYDVKMKEKGDIPEGYSVSREKKERFSLILESASTNQTSMYLCASSLVDGAWDTEAFFGQGTRLTVV.

The J gene is TRBJ2-3, the V gene TRBV27, with 8 bases fitting TRBD1. The CDR3 has 15 amino acids. Germline loops: CDR1 MNHEY, CDR2 SMNVEV (reference sequence). The trim removed 2 bases at V and 0 bases at J, leaving 1 base unmatched. The CDR3 DNA reads TGTGCCAGCAGTTTAAGGGACAGGAGCACAGATACGCAGTATTTT. Translation gives CASSLRDRSTDTQYF.

The rearrangement joins TRBV28 to TRBJ2-1, with no clear D. In germline, CDR1 is MDHEN, CDR2 SYDVKM. The CDR3 consists of 14 residues. V shed 6 bases and J shed 1 base, with 10 bases lying between them. The CDR3 region has the DNA TGTGCCAGCAGCAGCCCGCGGTCCTACAATGAGCAGTTCTTC. It specifies CASSSPRSYNEQFF.

The sample holds a few counts of this clonotype. This chain connects TRBV6-2 or TRBV6-3 to TRBJ2-1, with 8 bases matching TRBD2. The V gene's germline CDR1 is MNHEY and CDR2 SVGEGT. This CDR3 region has 16 residues. After removal of 6 bases from V and 5 bases from J, the junction contained 12 bases not matched to a gene. The CDR3 is CASSSRGGRNNNEQFF. The CDR3, as DNA: TGTGCCAGCAGCTCCCGGGGGGGGCGAAATAACAATGAGCAGTTCTTC.

Only a few counts were recorded for this clonotype. The chain recombines TRBV9 with TRBJ2-1, with 11 bases that match TRBD2. The CDR3 has 18 residues. CDR1 is SGDLS and CDR2 is YYNGEE in the germline V gene. Germline trimming cut 3 bases from V and 4 bases from J; bases unmatched to any gene: 12. CDR3 sequence: CASSARSSGRAEYNEQFF. The CDR3 region has the DNA TGTGCCAGCAGCGCCCGGAGTAGCGGGAGGGCTGAATACAATGAGCAGTTCTTC.

The chain carries TRBV14 and TRBJ2-3; 7 positions agree with TRBD2. There are 13 residues in the CDR3. Germline-derived CDR1 and CDR2 are SGHDN and FVKESK. V lost 2 bases and J lost 10; bases outside the gene matches: 6. The CDR3 protein is CASSQWRAGAQYF. Here the CDR3 DNA reads TGTGCCAGCAGCCAATGGAGGGCGGGAGCGCAGTATTTT.

The rearrangement links TRBV6-1 to TRBJ1-1; D not certain. The V end was cut by 7 bases, the J end by 3 bases, with 12 bases between. Germline V CDR1 and CDR2: MNHNS, SASEGT. The CDR3 consists of 13 residues. CDR3 sequence (DNA): TGTGCCAGCAATGTTGGGTCGGACACTGAAGCTTTCTTT. Translating gives CASNVGSDTEAFF.

The J gene is TRBJ2-7, the V gene TRBV11-2; D may be TRBD2 (7 bases). This CDR3 is built from 14 residues. The ends were cut back, 1 base at V and 7 bases at J, with 14 bases in the middle. Germline assignment: CDR1 SGHAT and CDR2 FQNNGV. The CDR3 protein is CASSLGGGAREQYV. CDR3 nucleotides: TGTGCCAGCAGCTTAGGGGGGGGGGCACGGGAGCAGTACGTC.

This clonotype was observed a handful of times. The chain carries TRBV28 and TRBJ2-5; 9 bases line up with TRBD2. Losses at the gene ends were 6 bases for V and 5 bases for J; bases not matched to a gene: 10. CDR3 length equals 15 residues. Germline V CDR1 and CDR2: MDHEN, SYDVKM. For the CDR3, the DNA is TGTGCCAGCAGCTGTAGCGGGAGTATTGAGGAGACCCAGTACTTC. Translated: CASSCSGSIEETQYF. Full variable domain (missing parts from reference TRBV28 and TRBJ2-5): DVKVTQSSRYLVKRTGEKVFLECVQDMDHENMFWYRQDPGLGLRLIYFSYDVKMKEKGDIPEGYSVSREKKERFSLILESASTNQTSMYLCASSCSGSIEETQYFGPGTRLLVL.

This clonotype was seen many times. The V and J genes are TRBV12-3 or TRBV12-4 and TRBJ2-1, with 10 bases aligning to TRBD2. CDR3 length equals 15 residues. After removal of 7 bases from V and 3 bases from J, the junction contained 6 bases not matched to a gene. DNA for the CDR3: TGTGCCAGCATCAGCGGGAGGGCCTTCTACAATGAGCAGTTCTTC. As protein: CASISGRAFYNEQFF.

In DNA, the CDR3 is TGTGCCAGCAGCCAGGCGCTAGCGGACCACAATGAGCAGTTCTTC. This gives the protein CASSQALADHNEQFF. V and J are TRBV3-1 and TRBJ2-1; the match to TRBD2 covers 7 bases. Germline V lookup: CDR1 LGHDT, CDR2 YNNKEL (reference sequence). This CDR3 contains 15 residues. V was pared by 3 bases and J by 5 bases, with 7 bases of the junction left unmatched.

This chain links TRBV6-2 or TRBV6-3 with TRBJ2-1; tentative D call: TRBD2 (6 bases). Deletions cut 6 bases from V and 8 bases from J, with 17 bases between. CDR1 and CDR2 from the germline V gene are MNHEY and SVGEGT. The CDR3 consists of 14 residues. The CDR3 nucleotides read TGTGCCAGCAGCGGGAGACTAGTATCCCATGAGCAGTTCTTC. Translating gives CASSGRLVSHEQFF.

The chain combines TRBV15 with TRBJ2-5; D unclear. Germline V CDR1 and CDR2: LNHNV, YYDKDF (reference sequence). The CDR3 totals 14 residues. The V and J ends lost 0 bases and 1 base respectively, with 6 bases between them. The CDR3: CATSRDQSQETQYF. The CDR3 DNA reads TGTGCCACCAGCAGAGATCAGTCCCAAGAGACCCAGTACTTC.

This clonotype has a handful of counts. This chain joins TRBV5-6 and TRBJ2-7; possibly TRBD2 for D (5 bases). The germline gives CDR1 SGHDT, CDR2 YYEEEE. This CDR3 comprises 15 residues. Deletions cut 5 bases from V and 2 bases from J, with 17 bases between. The CDR3 region has the DNA TGTGCCAGCAGTTCGGCCCTCCGGGAAGCCTACGAGCAGTACTTC. This gives the protein CASSSALREAYEQYF.

The rearrangement links TRBV12-3 or TRBV12-4 to TRBJ2-7; D not certain. Trimming left V 5 bases short and J 2 bases short, with 7 bases between. The CDR3 is 12 amino acids. DNA for the CDR3: TGTGCCAGCAGTGTACAGACCTACGAGCAGTACTTC. It specifies CASSVQTYEQYF.

In this sample, this clonotype turned up a few times. This chain links TRBV27 with TRBJ1-5, with D tentatively TRBD1 (5 bases). The CDR3 has 16 amino acids. The V and J ends lost 4 bases and 0 bases respectively, with 13 bases between them. Germline values: CDR1 MNHEY, CDR2 SMNVEV (reference sequence). CDR3 nucleotide sequence: TGTGCCAGCAGTTGGGGCAGGCCGGATAGCAATCAGCCCCAGCATTTT. Translating gives CASSWGRPDSNQPQHF.

This clonotype has more than one count but fewer than ten. This chain joins TRBV28 and TRBJ2-5; 11 bases line up with TRBD2. V lost 5 bases and J lost 1; bases outside the gene matches: 6. The CDR3 length is 16 residues. CDR1 is MDHEN and CDR2 is SYDVKM in the germline V gene. CDR3 in DNA: TGTGCCAGCAGTCCACCGACTAGCGGGGTCCAAGAGACCCAGTACTTC. Translating it yields CASSPPTSGVQETQYF.

This clonotype has only a few counts. CDR3 DNA: TGTGCCAGCAGTGAAGGACTAGATTCCTCCTACGAGCAGTACGTC. Residues: CASSEGLDSSYEQYV. V is TRBV2 and J is TRBJ2-7; a possible D gene is TRBD2 (6 bases). The CDR3 runs 15 residues. The germline V and J ends were trimmed by 1 base and 0 bases, with 10 bases remaining between them. CDR1 SNHLY and CDR2 FYNNEI come from the germline V gene.

This clonotype was observed a handful of times. The chain has TRBV9 and TRBJ2-1; D remains ambiguous. CDR1 is SGDLS, CDR2 YYNGEE, per germline. Trimming removed 0 bases from V and 5 bases from J, with 12 bases in between. The CDR3 covers 15 residues. The CDR3 DNA reads as TGTGCCAGCAGCGTAGGTGGTAGTAGCCACAATGAGCAGTTCTTC. This codes for CASSVGGSSHNEQFF.

This clonotype was observed a few times. The V and J genes are TRBV27 and TRBJ2-7, with D perhaps matching TRBD1 (6 bases). Germline V gene sequence: CDR1 MNHEY, CDR2 SMNVEV (reference sequence). Trimming took 1 base from V and 4 from J, leaving 11 bases between them. The CDR3 is 14 residues long. The CDR3 reads CASSLWGPGYEQYF. CDR3 nucleotide sequence: TGTGCCAGCAGTTTATGGGGGCCGGGGTACGAGCAGTACTTC.